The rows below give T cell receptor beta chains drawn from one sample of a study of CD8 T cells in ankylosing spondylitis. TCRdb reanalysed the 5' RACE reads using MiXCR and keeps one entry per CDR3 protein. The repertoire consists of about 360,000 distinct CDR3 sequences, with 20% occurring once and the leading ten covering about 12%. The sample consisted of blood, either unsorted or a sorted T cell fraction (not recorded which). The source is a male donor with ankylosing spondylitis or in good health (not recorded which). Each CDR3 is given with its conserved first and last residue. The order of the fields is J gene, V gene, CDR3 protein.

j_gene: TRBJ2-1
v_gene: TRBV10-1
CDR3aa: CASSESNYNEQFF

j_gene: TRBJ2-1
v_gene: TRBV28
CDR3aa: CASSLFLAGHEQFF

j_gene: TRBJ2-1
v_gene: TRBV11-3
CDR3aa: CASTQGVDNEQFF

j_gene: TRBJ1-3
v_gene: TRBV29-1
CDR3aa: CSVEVDGLTGNTIYF

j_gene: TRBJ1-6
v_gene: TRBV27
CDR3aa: CASRPTGSNSPLHF

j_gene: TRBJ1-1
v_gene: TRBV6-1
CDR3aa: CASSDRDSLTEAFF

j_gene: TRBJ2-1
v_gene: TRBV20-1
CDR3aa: CSARDVTGTGFHEQFF

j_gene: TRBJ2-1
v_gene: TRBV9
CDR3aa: CASSVEITSSYNEQFF

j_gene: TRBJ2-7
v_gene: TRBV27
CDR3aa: CASSPAEGYNREQYF

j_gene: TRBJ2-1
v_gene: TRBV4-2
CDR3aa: CASSQDGHNNEQFF

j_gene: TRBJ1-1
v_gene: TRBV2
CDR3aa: CASSGQNMNTEAFF

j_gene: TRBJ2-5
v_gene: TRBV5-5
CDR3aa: CASSLMGGQETQYF

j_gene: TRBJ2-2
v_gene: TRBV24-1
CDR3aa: CATSDWNAAGELFF

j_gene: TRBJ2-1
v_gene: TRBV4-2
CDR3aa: CASSQEPGLSGPNEQFF

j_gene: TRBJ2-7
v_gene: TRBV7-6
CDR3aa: CAGSARGRLDEQYF

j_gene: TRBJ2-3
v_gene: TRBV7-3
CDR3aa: CASSLVGGHGDTQYF

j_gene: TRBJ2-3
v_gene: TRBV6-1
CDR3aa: CASSDRTGGPDTQYF

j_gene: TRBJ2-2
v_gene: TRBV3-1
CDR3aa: CASSQDFLLIYTGELFF

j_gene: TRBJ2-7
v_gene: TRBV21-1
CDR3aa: CASSKVSFSGGNYEQYF

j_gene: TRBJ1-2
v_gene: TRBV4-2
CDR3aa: CASSQERGANYGYTF

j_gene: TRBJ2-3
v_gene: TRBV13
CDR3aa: CASSLGQGRYF

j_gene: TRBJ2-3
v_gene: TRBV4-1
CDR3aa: CASSQVSVTDTQYF

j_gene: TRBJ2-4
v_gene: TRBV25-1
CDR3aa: CASSLWGRNIQYF

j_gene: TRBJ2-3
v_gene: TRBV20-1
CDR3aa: CSAPPPQGEHVAQYF

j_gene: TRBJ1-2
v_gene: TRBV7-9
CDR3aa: CASSMDYGYTF

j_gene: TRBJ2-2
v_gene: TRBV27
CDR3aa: CASSLSTGFNGELFF

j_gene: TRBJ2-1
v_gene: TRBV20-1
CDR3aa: CSAREGGGGYNEQFF

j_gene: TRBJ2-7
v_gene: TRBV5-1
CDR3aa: CASSSDIDYEQYF

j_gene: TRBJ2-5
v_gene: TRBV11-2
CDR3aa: CASSDDLSRTQYF

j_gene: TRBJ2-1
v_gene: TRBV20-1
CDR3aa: CSARETSDSYNEQFF

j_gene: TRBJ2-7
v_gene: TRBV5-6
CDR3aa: CASSTEQGTYEQYF

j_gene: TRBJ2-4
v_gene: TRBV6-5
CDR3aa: CASSYSGGAKNIQYF

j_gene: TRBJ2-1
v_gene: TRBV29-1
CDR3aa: CSASTGTLYNEQFF

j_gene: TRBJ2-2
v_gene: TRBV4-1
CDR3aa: CASSHLISLVNTGELFF

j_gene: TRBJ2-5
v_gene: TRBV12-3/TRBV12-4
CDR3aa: CASTPSGVETQYF

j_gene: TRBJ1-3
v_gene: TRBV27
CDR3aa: CASSPGGAYGNTIYF

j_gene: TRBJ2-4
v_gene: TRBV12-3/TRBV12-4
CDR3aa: CASSFGGLDIQYF

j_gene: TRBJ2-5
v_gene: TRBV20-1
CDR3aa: CSARDRPSGGETQYF

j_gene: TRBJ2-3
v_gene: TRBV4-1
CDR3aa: CASSQIGGEADTQYF

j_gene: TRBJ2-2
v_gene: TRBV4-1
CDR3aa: CASTQHNTVELFF

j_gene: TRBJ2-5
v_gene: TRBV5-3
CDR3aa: CARSSWTTQETQYF

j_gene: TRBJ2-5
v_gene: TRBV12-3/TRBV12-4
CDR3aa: CASSLDPTWETQYF

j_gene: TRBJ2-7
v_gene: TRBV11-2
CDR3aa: CASSLSAVYEQYF

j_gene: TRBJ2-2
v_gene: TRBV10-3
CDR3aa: CAITEFESGNTGELFF

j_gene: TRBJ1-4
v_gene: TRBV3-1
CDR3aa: CASSFTNDREEKLFF

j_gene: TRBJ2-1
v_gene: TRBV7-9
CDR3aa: CASSPHTGVGSYNEQFF